Below are 4 T cell receptor beta chains sequenced from a single sample in a study of blood T cells in healthy people across ages. A second roughly 6 to 11 cycle PCR used barcoded and J-beta primers. Each CDR3 protein is one row after TCRdb ran MiXCR on the 5' RACE reads. Of some 760,000 distinct CDR3 sequences listed, approximately 25% are singletons. The same sample was also used in a study of T cells of mothers and their children.

Sequenced: blood. The receptors were gathered from a boy between 5 and 17 years old in good health.

V gene TRBV3-1 combines with J gene TRBJ1-1; 8 positions match TRBD1. From germline, CDR1 is LGHDT and CDR2 YNNKEL (reference sequence). The CDR3 consists of 16 residues. The ends lost 6 bases at V and 0 bases at J; junction bases unmatched: 9. The CDR3: CASRRFGQGLNTEAFF. For the CDR3, the DNA is TGTGCCAGCAGACGATTCGGACAGGGTCTGAACACTGAAGCTTTCTTT.

The V call is TRBV5-1, the J call TRBJ2-7; D is unclear. CDR3 length equals 13 residues. Germline V gene data show CDR1 as SGHRS and CDR2 as YFSETQ. Trimming took off 4 bases at V and 3 bases at J, with 11 bases between the two ends. The CDR3 sequence: CASSHGSYYEQYF. The DNA of the CDR3 is TGCGCCAGCAGCCATGGGTCTTACTACGAGCAGTACTTC.

In its sample, this clonotype was seen a few times. The chain couples TRBV6-1 to TRBJ1-1; 7 bases map to TRBD1. CDR3 length equals 16 residues. Germline-derived CDR1 and CDR2 are MNHNS and SASEGT. With 5 bases clipped from V and 3 bases from J, the junction kept 12 bases outside the gene matches. The CDR3 bases are TGTGCCAGCAGTCCGACAGGGACCGGGTGGTACACTGAAGCTTTCTTT. Its translation is CASSPTGTGWYTEAFF.

This clonotype has just a few counts. V gene TRBV3-1 combines with J gene TRBJ1-4, with D uncertain. The CDR3 has 15 residues. In germline, CDR1 is LGHDT, CDR2 YNNKEL (reference sequence). V lost 1 base and J lost 3, with 9 bases in between. The CDR3 coding sequence is TGTGCCAGCAGCCAAGCGAGTAGGGCTAATGAAAAACTGTTTTTT. This sequence encodes CASSQASRANEKLFF.